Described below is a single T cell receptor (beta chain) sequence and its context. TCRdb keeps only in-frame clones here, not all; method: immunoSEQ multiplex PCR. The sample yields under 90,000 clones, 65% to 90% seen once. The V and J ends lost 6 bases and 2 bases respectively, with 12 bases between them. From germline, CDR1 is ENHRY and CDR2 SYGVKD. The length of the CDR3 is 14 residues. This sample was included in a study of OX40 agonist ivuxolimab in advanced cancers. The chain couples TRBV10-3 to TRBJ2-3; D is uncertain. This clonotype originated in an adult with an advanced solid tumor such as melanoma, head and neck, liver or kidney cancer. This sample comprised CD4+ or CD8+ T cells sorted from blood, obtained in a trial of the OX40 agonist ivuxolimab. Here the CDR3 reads CAIRRQADTDTQYF. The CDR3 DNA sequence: TGTGCCATCAGAAGGCAGGCCGACACAGATACGCAGTATTTT.